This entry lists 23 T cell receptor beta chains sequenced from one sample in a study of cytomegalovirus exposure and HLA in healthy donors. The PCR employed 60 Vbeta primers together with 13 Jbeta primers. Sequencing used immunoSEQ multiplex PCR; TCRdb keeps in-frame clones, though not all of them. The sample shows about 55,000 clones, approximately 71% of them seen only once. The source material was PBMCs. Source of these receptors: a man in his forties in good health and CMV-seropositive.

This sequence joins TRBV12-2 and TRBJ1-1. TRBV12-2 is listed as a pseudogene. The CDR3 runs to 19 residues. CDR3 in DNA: TGTGCAAGTCGCGGCCGGGACACCCTACCTGGGGGGGATAACACTGAAGCTTTCTTT. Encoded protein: CASRGRDTLPGGDNTEAFF.

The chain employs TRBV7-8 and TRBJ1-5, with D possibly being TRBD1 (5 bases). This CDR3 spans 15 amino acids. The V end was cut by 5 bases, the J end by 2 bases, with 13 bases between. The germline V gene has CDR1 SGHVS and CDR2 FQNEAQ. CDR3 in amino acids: CASSPRGGGNQPQHF. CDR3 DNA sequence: TGTGCCAGCAGCCCCCGGGGGGGTGGCAATCAGCCCCAGCATTTT.

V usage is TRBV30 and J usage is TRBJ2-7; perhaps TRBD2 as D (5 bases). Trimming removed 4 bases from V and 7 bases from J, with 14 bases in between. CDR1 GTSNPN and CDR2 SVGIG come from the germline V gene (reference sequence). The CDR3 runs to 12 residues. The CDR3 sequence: CAWNTNRGEQYF. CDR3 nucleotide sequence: TGTGCCTGGAATACCAACCGAGGGGAGCAGTACTTC.

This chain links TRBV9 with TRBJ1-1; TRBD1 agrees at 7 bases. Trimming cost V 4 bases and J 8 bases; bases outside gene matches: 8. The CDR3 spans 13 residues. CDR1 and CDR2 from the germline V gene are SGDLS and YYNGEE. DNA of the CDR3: TGTGCCAGCAGCTTAAATCGGGACAGCGAAGCTTTCTTT. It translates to CASSLNRDSEAFF.

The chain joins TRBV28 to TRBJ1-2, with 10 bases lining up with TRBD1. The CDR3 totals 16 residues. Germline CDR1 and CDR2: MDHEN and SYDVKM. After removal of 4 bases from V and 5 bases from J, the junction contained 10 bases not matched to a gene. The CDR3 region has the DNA TGTGCCAGCAGTTCCCCGGGGGACAGGGGTGGTTATGGCTACACCTTC. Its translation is CASSSPGDRGGYGYTF.

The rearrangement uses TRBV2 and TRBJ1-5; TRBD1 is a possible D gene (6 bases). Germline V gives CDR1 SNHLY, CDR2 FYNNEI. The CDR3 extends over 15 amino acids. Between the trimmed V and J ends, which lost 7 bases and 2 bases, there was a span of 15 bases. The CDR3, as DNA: TGTGCCAGCAAAGACAGCGGGGGGCGCAATCAGCCCCAGCATTTT. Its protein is CASKDSGGRNQPQHF.

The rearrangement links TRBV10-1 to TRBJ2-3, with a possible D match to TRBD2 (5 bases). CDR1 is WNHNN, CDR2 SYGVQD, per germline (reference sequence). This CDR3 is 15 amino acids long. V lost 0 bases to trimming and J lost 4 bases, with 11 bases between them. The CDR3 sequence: CASSESGIGADTQYF. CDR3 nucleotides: TGCGCCAGCAGTGAGTCCGGGATCGGGGCAGATACGCAGTATTTT.

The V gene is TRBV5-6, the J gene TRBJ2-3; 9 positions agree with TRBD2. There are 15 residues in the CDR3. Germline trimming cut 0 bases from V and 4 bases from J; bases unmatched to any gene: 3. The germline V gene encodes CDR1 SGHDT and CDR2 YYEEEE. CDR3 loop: CASSLVAGAADTQYF. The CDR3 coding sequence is TGTGCCAGCAGCTTGGTAGCGGGGGCGGCAGATACGCAGTATTTT.

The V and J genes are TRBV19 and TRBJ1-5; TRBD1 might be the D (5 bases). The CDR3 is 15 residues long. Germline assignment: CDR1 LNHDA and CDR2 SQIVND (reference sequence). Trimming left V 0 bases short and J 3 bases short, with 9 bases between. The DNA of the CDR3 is TGTGCCAGTAGTATAGATGGCAGGGCCAATCAGCCCCAGCATTTT. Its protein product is CASSIDGRANQPQHF.

CDR3 in amino acids: CASSWGQGDYEQYF. The CDR3 coding sequence is TGTGCCAGCAGCTGGGGACAGGGGGACTACGAGCAGTACTTC. The genes are TRBV5-6 and TRBJ2-7; 11 bases are shared with TRBD1. The V and J ends lost 3 bases and 3 bases, in that order; junction bases with no gene match: 2. The CDR3 totals 14 residues. Germline-derived CDR1 and CDR2 are SGHDT and YYEEEE.

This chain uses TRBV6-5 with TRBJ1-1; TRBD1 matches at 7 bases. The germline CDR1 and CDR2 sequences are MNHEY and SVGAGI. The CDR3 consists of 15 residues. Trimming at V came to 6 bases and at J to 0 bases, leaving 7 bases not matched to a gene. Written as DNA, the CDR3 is TGTGCCAGCAGCCTCACACAGGGGTTGAACACTGAAGCTTTCTTT. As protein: CASSLTQGLNTEAFF.

Written as DNA, the CDR3 is TGTGCCAGCACATCCCCGGACAGGGAAGGATCGGCTTTCTTT. This translates into CASTSPDREGSAFF. The J gene is TRBJ1-1, the V gene TRBV7-8, with 8 bases that match TRBD1. From germline, CDR1 is SGHVS and CDR2 FQNEAQ. The V and J ends lost 7 bases and 11 bases, in that order; junction bases with no gene match: 15. The CDR3 extends over 14 amino acids.

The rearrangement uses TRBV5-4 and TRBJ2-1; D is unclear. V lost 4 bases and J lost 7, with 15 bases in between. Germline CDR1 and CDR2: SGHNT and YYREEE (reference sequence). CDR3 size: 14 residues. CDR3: CASSPMERLNEQFF. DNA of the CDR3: TGTGCCAGCAGCCCGATGGAGCGATTGAATGAGCAGTTCTTC.

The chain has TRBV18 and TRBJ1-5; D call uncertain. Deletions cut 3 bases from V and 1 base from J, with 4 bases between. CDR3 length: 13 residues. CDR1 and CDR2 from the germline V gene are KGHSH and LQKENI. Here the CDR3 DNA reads TGTGCCAGCTCACCTGAGAGCAATCAGCCCCAGCATTTT. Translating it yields CASSPESNQPQHF.

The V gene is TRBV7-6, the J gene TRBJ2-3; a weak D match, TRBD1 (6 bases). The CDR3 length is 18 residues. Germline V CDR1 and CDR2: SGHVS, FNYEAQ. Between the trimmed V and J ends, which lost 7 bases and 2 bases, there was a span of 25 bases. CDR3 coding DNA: TGTGCCAGCACCCCCGGGACAATCCTAAAAGGGGTCACAGATACGCAGTATTTT. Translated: CASTPGTILKGVTDTQYF.

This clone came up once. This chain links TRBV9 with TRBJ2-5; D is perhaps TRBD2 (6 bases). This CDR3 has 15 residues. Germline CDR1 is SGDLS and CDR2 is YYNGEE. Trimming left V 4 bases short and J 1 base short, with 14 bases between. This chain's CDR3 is CASSSGGPIQETQYF. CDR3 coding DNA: TGTGCCAGCAGCTCCGGGGGACCGATCCAAGAGACCCAGTACTTC.

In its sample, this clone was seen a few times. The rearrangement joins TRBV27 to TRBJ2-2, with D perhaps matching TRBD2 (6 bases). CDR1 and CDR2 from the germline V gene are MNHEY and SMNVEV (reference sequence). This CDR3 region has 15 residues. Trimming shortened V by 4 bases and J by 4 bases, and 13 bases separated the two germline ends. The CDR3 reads CASSSRGAGTGELFF. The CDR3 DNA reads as TGTGCCAGCAGTTCGCGCGGGGCCGGCACCGGGGAGCTGTTTTTT.

CDR3 sequence reads: CASSGTNNQPQHF. The CDR3 nucleotides read TGTGCCAGCAGCGGGACAAACAATCAGCCCCAGCATTTT. The gene calls are TRBV7-9 and TRBJ1-5, with TRBD1 as a possible D gene (6 bases). V lost 5 bases, J lost 3 bases, and 8 bases lay in between. This CDR3 contains 13 residues. Germline CDR1 and CDR2: SEHNR and FQNEAQ (reference sequence).

The CDR3 DNA follows: TGTGCCAGCAGCCGTCGGGCGAACACCGGGGAGCTGTTTTTT. Translated, it gives CASSRRANTGELFF. This chain connects TRBV5-6 to TRBJ2-2; D is ambiguous. Germline V lookup: CDR1 SGHDT, CDR2 YYEEEE. V was clipped by 4 bases and J by 0 bases, with 7 bases between them. This CDR3 has 14 residues.

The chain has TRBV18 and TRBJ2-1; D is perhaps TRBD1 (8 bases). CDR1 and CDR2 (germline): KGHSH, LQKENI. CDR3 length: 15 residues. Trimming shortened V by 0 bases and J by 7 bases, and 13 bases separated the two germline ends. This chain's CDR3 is CASSPPEQGGNEQFF. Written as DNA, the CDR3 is TGTGCCAGCTCACCACCGGAACAGGGGGGGAATGAGCAGTTCTTC.

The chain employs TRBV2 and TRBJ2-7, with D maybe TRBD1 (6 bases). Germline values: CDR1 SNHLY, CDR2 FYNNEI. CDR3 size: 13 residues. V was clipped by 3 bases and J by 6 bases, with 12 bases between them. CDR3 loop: CASSDGTHVEQYF. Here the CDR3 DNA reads TGTGCCAGCAGTGATGGGACACATGTCGAGCAGTACTTC. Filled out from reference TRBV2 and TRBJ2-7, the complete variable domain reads EPEVTQTPSHQVTQMGQEVILRCVPISNHLYFYWYRQILGQKVEFLVSFYNNEISEKSEIFDDQFSVERPDGSNFTLKIRSTKLEDSAMYFCASSDGTHVEQYFGPGTRLTVT.

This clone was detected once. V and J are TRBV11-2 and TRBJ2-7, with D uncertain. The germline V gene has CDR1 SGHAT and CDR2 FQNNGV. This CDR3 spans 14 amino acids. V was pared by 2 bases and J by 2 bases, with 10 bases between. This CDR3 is CASSLQPTTYEQYF. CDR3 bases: TGTGCCAGCAGCTTACAACCTACCACCTACGAGCAGTACTTC.

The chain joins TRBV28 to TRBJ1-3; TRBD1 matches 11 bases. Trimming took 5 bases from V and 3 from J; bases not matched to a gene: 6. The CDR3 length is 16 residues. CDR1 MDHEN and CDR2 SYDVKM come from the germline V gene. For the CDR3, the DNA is TGTGCCAGCAGTCACGGACAGGGGGCAGGTGGAAACACCATATATTTT. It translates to CASSHGQGAGGNTIYF.